The clone carrying this T cell receptor (beta chain) was seen more than once but under ten times. What it recognizes is unknown. MiXCR, run by TCRdb on the reads, gives a single entry per CDR3 protein. The sample holds 400,000 or so distinct CDR3 sequences, approximately 32% seen once. Losses at the gene ends were 2 bases for V and 4 bases for J; bases not matched to a gene: 4. The CDR3 totals 15 residues. Germline assignment: CDR1 MNHNS and CDR2 SASEGT. These data come from a study of T cell repertoires in cytomegalovirus infection. Study overall: CMV infection plus the matching HLA type was flagged by public TCR beta signatures. General study results and limits: Summed frequency of public TCR beta families distinguished CMV carriers with the relevant HLA.

This TCR came from a human donor in good health (CMV status not recorded). Some clones in this sample may be carry-over from other donors' samples. V gene TRBV6-1 combines with J gene TRBJ2-7; TRBD1 matches 11 bases. Sequencing input: PBMCs. The CDR3 sequence is CASSEPGQGDYEQYF. CDR3 nucleotide sequence: TGTGCCAGCAGTGAACCGGGACAGGGGGATTACGAGCAGTACTTC.